The T cell receptor (beta chain) under discussion was sequenced for a study of shared clonotypes between healthy human individuals. Study-level background: The people who gave samples were a couple of women and a few men aged 18 to 49.

Each cell subset's genomic DNA was divided evenly among several immunoSEQ plates. Per the authors' pipeline: Filtering differed because ImmunoSEQ produced junction-only sequences that carried no quality scores. The method was immunoSEQ multiplex PCR; TCRdb's version includes in-frame clones alone and lacks a portion of them. The V and J calls and clone size are taken from that table; D and trimming were inferred from the DNA. Of fewer than 400,000 clones listed, approximately 74% were seen once; the top ten hold under 13%. Deletions cut 5 bases from V and 2 bases from J, with 4 bases between. CDR1 is SGHVS and CDR2 is FQNEAQ in the germline V gene. CDR3 length: 13 amino acids. Nashville, Tennessee was home to all donors, each a Caucasian adult.

The TCR was taken from a man aged 30-40 years in good health. This chain joins TRBV7-8 and TRBJ2-6; D uncertain. Material: memory CD4+ T cells sorted from blood. Subset: CD45RA-negative fraction. The CDR3 loop reads CASSPPGANVLTF. The CDR3 DNA follows: TGTGCCAGCAGCCCTCCTGGGGCCAACGTCCTGACTTTC.